This TCR beta chain stems from a study of T cell responses to AZD1222 COVID-19 vaccine. The germline V and J ends were trimmed by 2 bases and 1 base, with 13 bases remaining between them. The CDR3 runs to 15 residues. Germline CDR1 is GTSNPN and CDR2 is SVGIG (reference sequence). The data were produced by immunoSEQ multiplex PCR, yet TCRdb's version contains in-frame clones alone and is incomplete. The table includes 120,000 or so clones, 70% to 90% detected once. The TCR originated in an adult in good health. Here the sequenced sample was peripheral blood, taken on day 0 of AZD1222 vaccination. The chain has TRBV30 and TRBJ2-3; D not certain. This CDR3 reads CAWSFTLPRTDTQYF. As DNA, the CDR3 is TGTGCCTGGAGTTTCACCCTACCTCGCACAGATACGCAGTATTTT.